This T cell receptor (beta chain) was identified in a study of T cell repertoires in cytomegalovirus infection. The wider study: Alongside well-studied HLA-B-restricted CMV epitopes, recently identified HLA-C-restricted CMV epitopes were also used. Public TCR beta signature analysis indicated the presence of both CMV infection and matching HLA type.

MiXCR, run by TCRdb on the reads, gives a single entry per CDR3 protein. The table has fewer than 850,000 distinct CDR3 sequences, about 27% seen once. The CDR3 is 16 amino acids. Trimming took 2 bases from V and 5 from J; bases not matched to a gene: 7. The study's findings and limits: Carriage of CMV together with the relevant HLA was identifiable through cumulative public TCR beta family frequency.

About this clonotype itself: The antigen remains undetermined.

The chain has TRBV12-3 or TRBV12-4 and TRBJ2-2, with 8 nucleotides matching TRBD2. The sequence came from a human donor in good health (CMV status not recorded). Some clones in this sample may be carry-over from other donors' samples. Sequencing used cultured CD8+ T cells from PBMCs, obtained from culture after CMV antigen stimulation. CDR3 protein: CASSLSPGGITGELFF. In DNA form, the CDR3 reads TGTGCCAGCAGTTTATCCCCGGGGGGGATAACCGGGGAGCTGTTTTTT.